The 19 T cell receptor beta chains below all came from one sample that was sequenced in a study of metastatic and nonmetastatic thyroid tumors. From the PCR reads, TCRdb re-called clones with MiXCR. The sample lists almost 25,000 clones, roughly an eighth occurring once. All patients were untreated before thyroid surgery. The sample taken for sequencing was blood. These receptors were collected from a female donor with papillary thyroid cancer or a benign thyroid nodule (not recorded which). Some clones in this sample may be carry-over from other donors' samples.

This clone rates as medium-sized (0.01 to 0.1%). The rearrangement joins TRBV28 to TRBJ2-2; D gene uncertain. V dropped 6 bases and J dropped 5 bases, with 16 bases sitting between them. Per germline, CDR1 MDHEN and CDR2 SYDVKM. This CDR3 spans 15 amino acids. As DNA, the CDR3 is TGTGCCAGCAGCCCCATAAACAGCCGAACCGGGGAGCTGTTTTTT. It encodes CASSPINSRTGELFF.

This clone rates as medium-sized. CDR3 sequence (DNA): TGTGCCAGCAGTGGGGACAGGGTCTTCCACGAGCAGTACTTC. Its protein product is CASSGDRVFHEQYF. The V gene is TRBV12-3 or TRBV12-4, the J gene TRBJ2-7; 9 bases fit TRBD1. The CDR3 length is 14 residues. Trimming removed 5 bases from V and 5 bases from J; junction bases left unmatched: 7.

The CDR3: CSARKRGGGYEQYV. CDR3 DNA: TGCAGTGCTAGGAAGCGGGGAGGAGGCTACGAGCAGTACGTC. This sequence joins TRBV20-1 and TRBJ2-7; 7 bases fit TRBD2. Trimming at V came to 3 bases and at J to 3 bases, leaving 8 bases not matched to a gene. The CDR3 has 14 amino acids. Germline V gene sequence: CDR1 DFQATT, CDR2 SNEGSKA (reference sequence).

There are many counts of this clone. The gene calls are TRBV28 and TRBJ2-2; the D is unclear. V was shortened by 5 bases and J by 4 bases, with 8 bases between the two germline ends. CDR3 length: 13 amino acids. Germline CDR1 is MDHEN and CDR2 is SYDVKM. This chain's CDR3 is CASSTWGTGELFF. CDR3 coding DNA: TGTGCCAGCAGTACCTGGGGCACCGGGGAGCTGTTTTTT.

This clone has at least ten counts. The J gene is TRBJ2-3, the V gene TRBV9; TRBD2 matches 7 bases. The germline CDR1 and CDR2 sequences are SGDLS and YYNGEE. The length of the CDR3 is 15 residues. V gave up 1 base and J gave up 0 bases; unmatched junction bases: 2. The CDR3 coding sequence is TGTGCCAGCAGCGTACGTAGCGGGAGCACAGATACGCAGTATTTT. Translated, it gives CASSVRSGSTDTQYF.

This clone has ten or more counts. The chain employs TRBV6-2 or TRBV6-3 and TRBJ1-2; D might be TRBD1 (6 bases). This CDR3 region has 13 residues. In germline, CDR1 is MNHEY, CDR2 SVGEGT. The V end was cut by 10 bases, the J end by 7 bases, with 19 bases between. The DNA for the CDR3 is TGTGCCACCAACCTACGGACAGTGGGTGGCTACACCTTC. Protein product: CATNLRTVGGYTF.

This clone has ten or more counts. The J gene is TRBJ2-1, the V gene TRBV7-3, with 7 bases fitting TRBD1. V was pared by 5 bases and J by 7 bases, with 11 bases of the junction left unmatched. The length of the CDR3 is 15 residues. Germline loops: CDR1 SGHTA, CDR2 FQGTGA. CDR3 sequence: CASSTRQGSGNEQFF. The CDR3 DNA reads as TGTGCCAGCAGCACCCGACAGGGTTCGGGGAATGAGCAGTTCTTC.

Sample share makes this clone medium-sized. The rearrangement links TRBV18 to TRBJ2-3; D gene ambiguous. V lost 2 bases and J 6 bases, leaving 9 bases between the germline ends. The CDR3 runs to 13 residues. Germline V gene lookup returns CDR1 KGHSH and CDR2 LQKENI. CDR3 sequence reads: CASSPNDRDTQYF. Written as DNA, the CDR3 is TGTGCCAGCTCACCAAACGATCGGGATACGCAGTATTTT. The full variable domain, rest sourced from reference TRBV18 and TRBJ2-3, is NAGVMQNPRHLVRRRGQEARLRCSPMKGHSHVYWYRQLPEEGLKFMVYLQKENIIDESGMPKERFSAEFPKEGPSILRIQQVVRGDSAAYFCASSPNDRDTQYFGPGTRLTVL.

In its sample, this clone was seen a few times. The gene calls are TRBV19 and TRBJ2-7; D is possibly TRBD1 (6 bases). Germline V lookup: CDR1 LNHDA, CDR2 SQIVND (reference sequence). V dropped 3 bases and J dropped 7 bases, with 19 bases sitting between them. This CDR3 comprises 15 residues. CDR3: CASSISVGAAPEQYF. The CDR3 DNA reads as TGTGCCAGTAGTATCTCGGTGGGGGCCGCTCCAGAGCAGTACTTC.

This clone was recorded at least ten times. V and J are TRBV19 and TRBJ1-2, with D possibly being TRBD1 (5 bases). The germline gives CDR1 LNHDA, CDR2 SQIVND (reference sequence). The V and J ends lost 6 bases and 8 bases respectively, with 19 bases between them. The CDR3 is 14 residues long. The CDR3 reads CASSPIRGVEGYTF. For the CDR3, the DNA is TGTGCCAGTAGCCCTATACGGGGGGTGGAAGGCTACACCTTC.

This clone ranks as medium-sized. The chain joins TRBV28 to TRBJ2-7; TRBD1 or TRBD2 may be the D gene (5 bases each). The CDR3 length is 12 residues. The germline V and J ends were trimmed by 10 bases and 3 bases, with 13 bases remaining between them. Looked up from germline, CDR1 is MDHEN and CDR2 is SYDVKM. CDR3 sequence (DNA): TGTGCCACGGGGCTAGGGGACTACGAGCAGTACTTC. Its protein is CATGLGDYEQYF.

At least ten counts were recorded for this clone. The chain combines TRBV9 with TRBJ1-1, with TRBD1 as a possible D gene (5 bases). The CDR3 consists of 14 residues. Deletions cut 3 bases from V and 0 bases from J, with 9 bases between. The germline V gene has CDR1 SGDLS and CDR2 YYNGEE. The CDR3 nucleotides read TGTGCCAGCAGCGGAGAGACAGTGAACACTGAAGCTTTCTTT. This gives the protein CASSGETVNTEAFF.

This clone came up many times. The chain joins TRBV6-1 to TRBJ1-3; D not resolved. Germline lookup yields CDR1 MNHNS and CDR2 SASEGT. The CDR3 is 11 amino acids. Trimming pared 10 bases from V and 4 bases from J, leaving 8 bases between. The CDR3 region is CAISPGNTIYF. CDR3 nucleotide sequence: TGTGCCATCTCTCCAGGAAACACCATATATTTT.

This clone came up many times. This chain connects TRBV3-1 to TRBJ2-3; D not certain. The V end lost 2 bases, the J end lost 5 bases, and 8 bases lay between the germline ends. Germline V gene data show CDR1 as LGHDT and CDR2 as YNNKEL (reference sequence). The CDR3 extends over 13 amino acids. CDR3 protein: CASSQFLKDTQYF. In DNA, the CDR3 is TGTGCCAGCAGCCAATTTCTTAAAGATACGCAGTATTTT.

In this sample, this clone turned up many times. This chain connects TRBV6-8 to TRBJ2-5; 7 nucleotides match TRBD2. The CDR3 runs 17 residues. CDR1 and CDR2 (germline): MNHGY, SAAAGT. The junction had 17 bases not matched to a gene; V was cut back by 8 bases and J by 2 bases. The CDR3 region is CASRPGGGGGEQETQYF. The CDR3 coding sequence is TGTGCCAGCCGTCCGGGAGGAGGTGGGGGAGAACAAGAGACCCAGTACTTC.

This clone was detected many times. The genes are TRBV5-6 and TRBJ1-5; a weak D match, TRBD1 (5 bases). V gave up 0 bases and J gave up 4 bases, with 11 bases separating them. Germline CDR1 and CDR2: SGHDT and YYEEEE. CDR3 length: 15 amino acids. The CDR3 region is CASSLGPWGNQPQHF. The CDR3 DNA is TGTGCCAGCAGCTTGGGACCCTGGGGGAATCAGCCCCAGCATTTT.

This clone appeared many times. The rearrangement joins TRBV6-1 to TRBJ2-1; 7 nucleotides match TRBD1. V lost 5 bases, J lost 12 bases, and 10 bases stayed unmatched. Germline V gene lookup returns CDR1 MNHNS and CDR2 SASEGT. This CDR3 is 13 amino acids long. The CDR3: CASSKQQGSRQFF. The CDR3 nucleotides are TGTGCCAGCAGTAAGCAACAGGGGTCAAGGCAGTTCTTC.

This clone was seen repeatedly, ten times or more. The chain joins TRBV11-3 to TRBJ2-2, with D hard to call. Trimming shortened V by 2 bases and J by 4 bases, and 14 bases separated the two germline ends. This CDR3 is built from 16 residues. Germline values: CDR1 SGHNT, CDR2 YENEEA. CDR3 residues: CASSLSSTATTGELFF. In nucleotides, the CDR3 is TGTGCCAGCAGCTTAAGCTCGACGGCTACCACCGGGGAGCTGTTTTTT.

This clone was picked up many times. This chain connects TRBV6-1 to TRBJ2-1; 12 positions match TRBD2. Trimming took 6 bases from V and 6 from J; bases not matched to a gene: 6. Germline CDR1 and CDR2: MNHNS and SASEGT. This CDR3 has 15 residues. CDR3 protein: CASRETSGRINEQFF. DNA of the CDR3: TGTGCCAGCAGGGAGACTAGCGGGAGAATCAATGAGCAGTTCTTC.